Listed below are T cell receptor beta chains from one sample, sequenced in a study of blood T cell repertoires in COVID-19. Repertoires were generated with immunoSEQ multiplex PCR, while TCRdb's copy carries only in-frame clones and drops some. The data show 150,000 to 200,000 clones, around 90% seen once. Material: peripheral blood. All receptors come from a man aged 60 to 69 with acute or convalescent COVID-19. CDR3s include the opening cysteine and the closing phenylalanine or tryptophan.

TRBV5-1	CASSYGQANSPLHF
TRBV13	CASSLGQKPQHF
TRBV24-1	CATSPPHGGRGTGELFF
TRBV6-2/TRBV6-3	CAISRTGALSF
TRBV6-6	CASSGALSGNTIYF
TRBV19	CASSSGLTYGYTF
TRBV25-1	CASRPDRALYGNTIYF
TRBV19	CASSMNPETTYEQYF
TRBV27	CASSKIGTPQHF
TRBV18	CASSPRPAYSPLHF
TRBV5-1	CASSSGAGTSGANVLTF
TRBV10-3	CAISEVTGATEAFF
TRBV7-2	CASSSRGSEKLFF
TRBV6-5	CATDIQGLSDEQYF
TRBV6-5	CASRRGAMPQETQYF
TRBV5-1	CASSRTGFPQETQYF
TRBV6-1	CASSEATGSGATDTQYF
TRBV27	CASRPLLASTDTQYF
TRBV6-5	CASAAQGSSGNTIYF
TRBV28	CASTLTSGRAKQYF
TRBV6-2/TRBV6-3	CASSQTGAVRYEQYF
TRBV6-6	CASSPGGGRETQYF
TRBV5-8	CASSSAALSTDTQYF
TRBV5-4	CASSLGGQGNEQYF
TRBV7-9	CASKGGDSRNTGELFF
TRBV5-1	CASSPTTQGANSPLHF
TRBV5-1	CASSLIGERSDTQYF
TRBV15	CATSSTGGASEAFF
TRBV19	CASSLAGGLGNTEAFF
TRBV18	CASSPRRGPAFF
TRBV13	CASSIWTSSYEQYF
TRBV6-6	CASIPAQGAVGQPQHF
TRBV9	CASSDLREGAYNEQFF
TRBV19	CASSRLEDEKLFF
TRBV19	CASSGTGVGEQFF
TRBV11-2	CASSALGGELFF
TRBV6-5	CASSRTGERQAFF
TRBV9	CASSVGDSTDTQYF
TRBV24-1	CATSDRGSNQPQHF
TRBV27	CASSGGRAETQYF
TRBV30	CAWSVFSGGNTIYF
TRBV7-2	CASSSSPGQISTDTQYF
TRBV1	CTSTSRWEGQETQYF
TRBV10-2	CASSERGQGTEAFF
TRBV7-8	CASSLGSVGEKLFF
TRBV19	CASRRTGGMNTEAFF
TRBV11-2	CASSLDGHRAMEKLFF
TRBV6-5	CASSYQGDIGEKLFF
TRBV5-4	CASSFRQGTGNTEAFF
TRBV6-1	CASSEASSAGRAKNIQYF
TRBV18	CASSPLDSYEAFF
TRBV30	CAWSGQSIRGYTF
TRBV5-4	CASSRDRAEVAYGYTF